This TCR beta chain was observed in a study of OX40 agonist ivuxolimab in advanced cancers. General study points: Among the lowest peripheral clonal expansion occurred in 0.1-3.0 mg/kg partial responders. No antigen was identified for the clonally expanded peripheral T cells.

Trimming removed 4 bases from V and 3 bases from J, with 11 bases in between. The germline gives CDR1 SGHTS, CDR2 YDEGEE. This CDR3 has 13 amino acids. Only in-frame clones appear in the TCRdb table, and some are missing; sequencing was by immunoSEQ multiplex PCR. The table lists approximately 68,000 clones, more than 85% of them singletons. On this clone: Antigen: not known.

J is TRBJ2-7 and V is TRBV5-8; maybe TRBD2 (6 bases). This clonotype was obtained from an adult with an advanced solid tumor such as melanoma, head and neck, liver or kidney cancer. This sample comprised CD4+ or CD8+ T cells sorted from blood, obtained in a trial of the OX40 agonist ivuxolimab. CDR3 protein: CASSAGLRYEQYF. CDR3 in DNA: TGTGCCAGCAGCGCGGGACTTCGCTACGAGCAGTACTTC.